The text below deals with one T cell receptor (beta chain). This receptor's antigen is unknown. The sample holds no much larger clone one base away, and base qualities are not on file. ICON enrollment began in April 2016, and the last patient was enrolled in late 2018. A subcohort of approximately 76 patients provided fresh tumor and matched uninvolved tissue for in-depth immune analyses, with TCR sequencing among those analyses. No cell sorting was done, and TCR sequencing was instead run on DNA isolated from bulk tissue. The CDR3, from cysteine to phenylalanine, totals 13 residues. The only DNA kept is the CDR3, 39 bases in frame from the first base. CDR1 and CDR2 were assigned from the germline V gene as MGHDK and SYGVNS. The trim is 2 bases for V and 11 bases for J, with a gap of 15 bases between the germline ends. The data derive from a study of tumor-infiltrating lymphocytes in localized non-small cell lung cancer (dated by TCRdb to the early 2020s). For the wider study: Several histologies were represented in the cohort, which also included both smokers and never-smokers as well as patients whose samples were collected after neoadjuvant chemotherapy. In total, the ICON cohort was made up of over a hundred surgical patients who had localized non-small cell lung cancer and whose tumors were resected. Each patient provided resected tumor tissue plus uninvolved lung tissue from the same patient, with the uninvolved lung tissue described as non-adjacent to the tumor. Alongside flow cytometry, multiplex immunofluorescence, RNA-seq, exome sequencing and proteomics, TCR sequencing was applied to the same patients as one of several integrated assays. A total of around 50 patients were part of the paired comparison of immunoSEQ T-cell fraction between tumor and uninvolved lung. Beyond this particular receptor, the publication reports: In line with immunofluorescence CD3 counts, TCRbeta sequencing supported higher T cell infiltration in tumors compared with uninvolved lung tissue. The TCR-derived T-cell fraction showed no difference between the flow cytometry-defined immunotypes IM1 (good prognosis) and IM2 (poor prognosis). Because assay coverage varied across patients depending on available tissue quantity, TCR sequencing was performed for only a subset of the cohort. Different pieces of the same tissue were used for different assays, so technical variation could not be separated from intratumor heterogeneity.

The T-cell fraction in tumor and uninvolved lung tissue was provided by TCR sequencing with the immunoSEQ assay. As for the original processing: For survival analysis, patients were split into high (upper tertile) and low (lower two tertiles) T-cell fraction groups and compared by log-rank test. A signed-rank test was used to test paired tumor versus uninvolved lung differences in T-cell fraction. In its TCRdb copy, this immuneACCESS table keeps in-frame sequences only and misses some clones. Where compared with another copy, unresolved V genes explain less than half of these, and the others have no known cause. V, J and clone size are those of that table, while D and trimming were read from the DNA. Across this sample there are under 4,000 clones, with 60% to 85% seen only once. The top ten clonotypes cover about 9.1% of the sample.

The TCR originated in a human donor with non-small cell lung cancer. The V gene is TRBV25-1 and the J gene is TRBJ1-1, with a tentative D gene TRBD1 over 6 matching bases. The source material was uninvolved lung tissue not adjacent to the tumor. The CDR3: CASSERGAGRAFF. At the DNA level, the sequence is TGTGCCAGCAGTGAACGGGGGGCAGGGAGGGCTTTCTTT.